This TCR beta chain was obtained from a study of shared clonotypes between healthy human individuals. Background on the study: In total, the donors were two women and a few men aged 18 to 49. Per donor, three plates held CD4 naive cells, three held CD4 memory, two held CD8 naive and one held CD8 memory.

Study-level findings and limits: Limitation of the genetic and exposure-history diversity represented came from the few donors.

The repertoire was sequenced with immunoSEQ multiplex PCR; TCRdb's copy has only in-frame clones and lacks some. The data show some 1.5 million clones, with 95% to 97% seen just once and approximately 1.1% held by the top ten. In germline, CDR1 is MGHRA, CDR2 YSYEKL. The CDR3 is 16 residues long. The V segment lost 4 bases and the J segment 7 bases; nucleotides outside the gene matches: 8. About this clone: The antigen is unknown.

Splitting of CD4+ cells produced CD45RA+ naive and CD45RA-negative memory subsets. This TCR came from a man under 40 in good health. The chain couples TRBV4-1 to TRBJ2-7, with 15 positions matching TRBD2. Material for sequencing was naive CD4+ T cells sorted from blood. Subset reported: CD45RA+ positively selected. The CDR3 here is CASSLGLAGGPGEQYF. CDR3 DNA: TGCGCCAGCAGCCTCGGACTAGCGGGAGGGCCAGGTGAGCAGTACTTC.